The 20 T cell receptor beta chains in this list originate from one sample, sequenced in a study of lymphopenia after photon versus proton radiotherapy. Some clones are missing from TCRdb's copy, which holds only in-frame ones; the method was immunoSEQ multiplex PCR. The sample lists 77,000 or so clones, 65% to 85% occurring once. The input for sequencing was peripheral blood, taken from a patient treated with proton-based radiotherapy. The receptors were sampled from a man aged 55 to 70 with pancreatic cancer.

This chain joins TRBV6-5 and TRBJ2-7; D is perhaps TRBD2 (5 bases). Germline V lookup: CDR1 MNHEY, CDR2 SVGAGI. V lost 6 bases and J lost 0, with 15 bases in between. This CDR3 is built from 15 residues. The CDR3 nucleotides are TGTGCCAGCAGCTCTCCAAGAGGGATCTCCTACGAGCAGTACTTC. This translates into CASSSPRGISYEQYF.

The genes are TRBV4-2 and TRBJ2-6; 9 positions agree with TRBD2. This CDR3 has 17 residues. CDR1 is LGHNA and CDR2 is YNFKEQ in the germline V gene. V shed 3 bases, J shed 2 bases, and the junction held 5 bases outside the gene matches. As DNA, the CDR3 is TGTGCCAGCAGCCATAGCGGGAGTCCGACTGGGGCCAACGTCCTGACTTTC. Translation: CASSHSGSPTGANVLTF.

This chain joins TRBV7-2 and TRBJ2-7; TRBD2 aligns across 9 bases. CDR3 length equals 13 residues. The J segment lost 4 bases and the V segment lost 6 bases, leaving 4 bases of the junction unmatched. The germline CDR1 and CDR2 sequences are SGHTA and FQGNSA. The CDR3 DNA reads as TGTGCCAGCAGGGGACTAGCTCCTTACGAGCAGTACTTC. Translated: CASRGLAPYEQYF.

The chain has TRBV18 and TRBJ2-1; TRBD1 aligns across 9 bases. The CDR3 loop spans 20 amino acids. V gave up 6 bases and J gave up 2 bases; unmatched junction bases: 20. Germline CDR1 is KGHSH and CDR2 is LQKENI. This CDR3 reads CASSPYVPGQGLRTYNEQFF. In nucleotides, the CDR3 is TGTGCCAGCTCCCCGTACGTCCCGGGACAGGGTTTGAGGACCTACAATGAGCAGTTCTTC.

The V and J genes are TRBV5-6 and TRBJ2-5, with 9 bases fitting TRBD1. V dropped 3 bases and J dropped 3; count of bases not matched to a gene: 3. Germline V gives CDR1 SGHDT, CDR2 YYEEEE. The CDR3 runs to 14 residues. The CDR3 coding sequence is TGTGCCAGCAGCTGGGGACAGGGAAAAGAGACCCAGTACTTC. Protein: CASSWGQGKETQYF.

The CDR3 DNA reads as TGTGCCAGCAGCTTCGGGCGGGAGGTCATCGGGGAGCTGTTTTTT. Its protein product is CASSFGREVIGELFF. The chain is built from TRBV7-9 and TRBJ2-2; 8 nucleotides agree with TRBD2. V lost 3 bases to trimming and J lost 7 bases; unmatched junction nucleotides: 7. Germline V gene data show CDR1 as SEHNR and CDR2 as FQNEAQ (reference sequence). CDR3 length: 15 amino acids.

The V gene is TRBV7-6, the J gene TRBJ2-3; 14 nucleotides match TRBD2. The CDR3 length is 20 residues. Losses at the gene ends were 1 base for V and 8 bases for J; bases not matched to a gene: 17. Germline V CDR1 and CDR2: SGHVS, FNYEAQ. CDR3 nucleotide sequence: TGTGCCAGCAGCTTAGTACCCCCGGGACTAGCGGGAGATCAAGGGGGTACGCAGTATTTT. Protein product: CASSLVPPGLAGDQGGTQYF.

The chain couples TRBV7-9 to TRBJ2-2; possible D gene TRBD2, 6 bases. The V gene's germline CDR1 is SEHNR and CDR2 FQNEAQ (reference sequence). V shed 5 bases and J shed 0 bases, with 10 bases lying between them. The CDR3 has 15 residues. This CDR3 reads CASSPPGANTGELFF. In nucleotides, the CDR3 is TGTGCCAGCAGCCCTCCGGGAGCGAACACCGGGGAGCTGTTTTTT.

The gene calls are TRBV5-1 and TRBJ2-2; maybe TRBD1 (6 bases). V gave up 4 bases and J gave up 7 bases, with 14 bases separating them. The CDR3 extends over 14 amino acids. Germline lookup yields CDR1 SGHRS and CDR2 YFSETQ. For the CDR3, the DNA is TGCGCCAGCAGCACTCAACAGGGCAGCGGGGAGCTGTTTTTT. Translated, it gives CASSTQQGSGELFF.

The J gene is TRBJ1-5, the V gene TRBV28; D is unclear. Germline V CDR1 and CDR2: MDHEN, SYDVKM. CDR3 length equals 15 residues. V was trimmed by 7 bases and J by 5 bases, leaving 18 bases between them. The CDR3 coding sequence is TGTGCCAGCATAGAAGACAAACTCCCTTATCAGCCCCAGCATTTT. This encodes CASIEDKLPYQPQHF.

The chain couples TRBV27 to TRBJ2-1, with D uncertain. The CDR3 has 11 residues. In germline, CDR1 is MNHEY, CDR2 SMNVEV (reference sequence). V was clipped by 7 bases and J by 7 bases, with 8 bases between them. The CDR3 DNA follows: TGTGCCAGCACCCTCCGTAATGAGCAGTTCTTC. This sequence encodes CASTLRNEQFF.

The chain links TRBV7-3 to TRBJ2-3; D unresolved. Trimming removed 5 bases from V and 6 bases from J, with 12 bases in between. This CDR3 is 13 amino acids long. CDR1 and CDR2 from the germline V gene are SGHTA and FQGTGA. The CDR3 here is CASSKGMTDTQYF. CDR3 nucleotides: TGTGCCAGCAGCAAAGGGATGACCGATACGCAGTATTTT.

The V call is TRBV10-1, the J call TRBJ2-1; TRBD1 or TRBD2 may be the D gene (5 bases each). Germline CDR1 reads WNHNN; CDR2 reads SYGVQD (reference sequence). The CDR3 runs to 13 residues. V was clipped by 4 bases and J by 7 bases, with 11 bases between them. The CDR3 loop reads CASSVDGGNEQFF. CDR3 in DNA: TGCGCCAGCAGTGTTGATGGGGGAAATGAGCAGTTCTTC.

The chain recombines TRBV28 with TRBJ2-3, with a weak D call TRBD2 (6 bases). Germline lookup yields CDR1 MDHEN and CDR2 SYDVKM. CDR3 length: 13 amino acids. Trimming removed 2 bases at V and 9 bases at J, with 12 bases between. The CDR3 bases are TGTGCCAGCAGTTTACGCGGGGCTCCGACGCAGTATTTT. Translated: CASSLRGAPTQYF.

This chain connects TRBV2 to TRBJ2-1; the D gene could be TRBD1 or TRBD2 (6 bases each). Germline loops: CDR1 SNHLY, CDR2 FYNNEI. Trimming took off 11 bases at V and 0 bases at J, with 17 bases between the two ends. The CDR3 consists of 15 residues. DNA for the CDR3: TGTGCCCTTACGGGGGTGGACAGCTCCTACAATGAGCAGTTCTTC. As protein: CALTGVDSSYNEQFF.

CDR3 DNA: TGTGCCAGTACGACCACTCATGCGGGAGTGTCCTACAATGAGCAGTTCTTC. Encoded protein: CASTTTHAGVSYNEQFF. V gene TRBV19 combines with J gene TRBJ2-1, with 7 bases lining up with TRBD2. Per the germline V gene, CDR1 is LNHDA and CDR2 is SQIVND (reference sequence). With V trimmed by 7 bases and J by 1 base, 13 bases remained unmatched. This CDR3 comprises 17 residues.

The chain employs TRBV28 and TRBJ1-4; D not certain. Germline CDR1 MDHEN, CDR2 SYDVKM. Between the trimmed V and J ends, which lost 6 bases and 8 bases, there was a span of 13 bases. The CDR3 runs 13 residues. CDR3 residues: CASSRSWEEKLFF. The CDR3 coding sequence is TGTGCCAGCAGCCGAAGTTGGGAAGAAAAACTGTTTTTT. Full variable domain (missing parts from reference TRBV28 and TRBJ1-4): DVKVTQSSRYLVKRTGEKVFLECVQDMDHENMFWYRQDPGLGLRLIYFSYDVKMKEKGDIPEGYSVSREKKERFSLILESASTNQTSMYLCASSRSWEEKLFFGSGTQLSVL.

The chain uses TRBV7-8 and TRBJ2-7, with 10 bases matching TRBD1. The germline V gene encodes CDR1 SGHVS and CDR2 FQNEAQ. Trimming removed 1 base from V and 2 bases from J; junction bases left unmatched: 5. The CDR3 consists of 16 residues. The DNA for the CDR3 is TGTGCCAGCAGCTTAGTATGGGGACAGGGGACCTACGAGCAGTACTTC. Its protein is CASSLVWGQGTYEQYF.

V is TRBV6-5 and J is TRBJ2-2; TRBD1 agrees at 12 bases. CDR3 length equals 14 residues. Trimming took 7 bases from V and 5 from J; bases not matched to a gene: 2. CDR1 is MNHEY, CDR2 SVGAGI, per germline. The chain's CDR3 is CASKGQGATGELFF. CDR3 nucleotide sequence: TGTGCCAGCAAGGGACAGGGGGCTACCGGGGAGCTGTTTTTT.

Comment on this clone: An end of the junction does not agree with germline; a read error may underlie this. The gene calls are TRBV11-2 and TRBJ2-3; a possible D gene is TRBD2 (5 bases). The CDR3 contains 15 residues. Germline CDR1 and CDR2: SGHAT and FQNNGV. The CDR3 DNA follows: TGTGCCAGCAGATTAGGTGGAGGTTCGGGAGATACGCAGTATTTT. Encoded protein: CASRLGGGSGDTQYF. The full variable domain, with the rest looked up from reference TRBV11-2 and TRBJ2-3, is EAGVAQSPRYKIIEKRQSVAFWCNPISGHATLYWYQQILGQGPKLLIQFQNNGVVDDSQLPKDRFSAERLKGVDSTLKIQPAKLEDSAVYLCASRLGGGSGDTQYFGPGTRLTVL.